Below are 9 T cell receptor beta chains sequenced from a single sample in a study of regulatory T cells in long-lasting Graves disease. Time point described: newly diagnosed GD, antithyroid drugs for less than 3 months. PBMC RNA served as the TCR library source. The TCR beta library used iRepertoire HTBI primers with Arm-PCR amplification of CDR3. In TCRdb, the multiplex PCR reads were re-called with MiXCR into one record per CDR3 protein. Of some 340,000 distinct CDR3 sequences listed, about 10% are singletons. This sample was also put to use in a study of T cells in Graves' hyperthyroidism and ophthalmopathy.

The specimen comprised peripheral blood mononuclear cells (PBMCs), sampled at new diagnosis, from a patient treated with antithyroid drugs. The source of these receptors is a woman younger than 35 with Graves disease.

CDR3 sequence (DNA): TGTGCCAGCAGTTGGCACGCGGGAGGTAATCTGAACGGGGACAATGAGCAGTTCTTC. As protein: CASSWHAGGNLNGDNEQFF. V gene TRBV28 combines with J gene TRBJ2-1, with 8 positions matching TRBD2. V trimming: 4 bases; J trimming: 5 bases; junction bases outside the gene matches: 19. CDR1 and CDR2 from the germline V gene are MDHEN and SYDVKM. The CDR3 loop spans 19 amino acids.

In this sample, this clonotype turned up once. V is TRBV18 and J is TRBJ2-3; possibly TRBD1 or TRBD2 for D (5 bases each). V shed 6 bases and J shed 3 bases, with 19 bases lying between them. The length of the CDR3 is 16 residues. Germline V gene sequence: CDR1 KGHSH, CDR2 LQKENI. In DNA, the CDR3 is TGTGCCAGCTCTCCCCGGGACCGAGCTAGTACAGATACGCAGTATTTT. Translation gives CASSPRDRASTDTQYF.

This clonotype was recorded at least ten times. The chain joins TRBV12-3 or TRBV12-4 to TRBJ1-1; 7 bases map to TRBD1. The CDR3 consists of 15 residues. The ends lost 6 bases at V and 0 bases at J; junction bases unmatched: 7. In nucleotides, the CDR3 is TGTGCCAGCAGGGGAACCGGGACAGTGAACACTGAAGCTTTCTTT. Amino acid sequence: CASRGTGTVNTEAFF.

This clonotype was found many times. This chain connects TRBV5-1 to TRBJ2-1; D ambiguous. The CDR3 has 16 residues. Germline CDR1 and CDR2: SGHRS and YFSETQ. V lost 0 bases and J 0 bases, leaving 10 bases between the germline ends. The CDR3 is CASSLGKTSSYNEQFF. The DNA for the CDR3 is TGCGCCAGCAGCTTGGGGAAGACGAGCTCCTACAATGAGCAGTTCTTC. Based on the CDR3 plus reference TRBV5-1 and TRBJ2-1, the full variable domain is KAGVTQTPRYLIKTRGQQVTLSCSPISGHRSVSWYQQTPGQGLQFLFEYFSETQRNKGNFPGRFSGRQFSNSRSEMNVSTLELGDSALYLCASSLGKTSSYNEQFFGPGTRLTVL.

The chain couples TRBV19 to TRBJ2-7; tentatively, D is TRBD1 (6 bases). Germline CDR1 is LNHDA and CDR2 is SQIVND (reference sequence). The CDR3 covers 14 residues. V shed 3 bases and J shed 5 bases, with 14 bases lying between them. The DNA for the CDR3 is TGTGCCAGTAGTATTGGAACAGGGTTCAACGAGCAGTACTTC. Encoded protein: CASSIGTGFNEQYF.

Ten or more counts support this clonotype. The chain combines TRBV6-1 with TRBJ2-5, with a weak D call TRBD2 (6 bases). The V gene's germline CDR1 is MNHNS and CDR2 SASEGT. The CDR3 has 16 amino acids. The germline V and J ends were trimmed by 6 bases and 5 bases, with 22 bases remaining between them. As DNA, the CDR3 is TGTGCCAGCAGCCAACTCGGACGGGCTGGGAGGGAGACCCAGTACTTC. This encodes CASSQLGRAGRETQYF.

The V and J genes are TRBV4-3 and TRBJ2-1; D perhaps matches TRBD1 (5 bases). Between the trimmed V and J ends, which lost 4 bases and 2 bases, there was a span of 15 bases. The CDR3 totals 16 residues. The V gene's germline CDR1 is LGHNA and CDR2 YSLEER. CDR3 amino acids: CASSLGQGNAYNEQFF. CDR3 in DNA: TGCGCCAGCAGCCTCGGCCAGGGTAACGCCTACAATGAGCAGTTCTTC.

CDR3 region: CSVEGGSRKDTDTQYF. The CDR3 DNA follows: TGCAGCGTTGAAGGGGGCAGCCGGAAGGACACAGATACGCAGTATTTT. The gene calls are TRBV29-1 and TRBJ2-3; maybe TRBD1 (5 bases). From germline, CDR1 is SQVTM and CDR2 ANQGSEA. V gave up 1 base and J gave up 2 bases, with 16 bases separating them. The CDR3 extends over 16 amino acids.

This clonotype showed up many times. CDR3: CASGGPYNEQFF. DNA for the CDR3: TGTGCCAGCGGGGGGCCCTACAATGAGCAGTTCTTC. V usage is TRBV6-2 or TRBV6-3 and J usage is TRBJ2-1; either TRBD1 or TRBD2 may supply D (6 bases each). V was shortened by 8 bases and J by 2 bases, with 7 bases between the two germline ends. Germline assignment: CDR1 MNHEY and CDR2 SVGEGT. This CDR3 has 12 amino acids.